This T cell receptor (beta chain) comes out of a study of blood T cell repertoires in COVID-19. In germline, CDR1 is SQVTM, CDR2 ANQGSEA. The CDR3 spans 14 residues. The germline V and J ends were trimmed by 4 bases and 2 bases, with 11 bases remaining between them. The repertoire was sequenced with immunoSEQ multiplex PCR; TCRdb's copy has only in-frame clones and lacks some. The profile shows fewer than 350,000 clones, 85% to 90% of them singletons. This clonotype was sampled from a middle-aged man with acute or convalescent COVID-19. The V and J genes are TRBV29-1 and TRBJ2-2; TRBD1 might be the D (5 bases). The source material was peripheral blood. CDR3 sequence (DNA): TGCAGCGTTGTACAGCAGGGTAACACCGGGGAGCTGTTTTTT. Its protein is CSVVQQGNTGELFF.